Listed below are T cell receptor beta chains from one sample, sequenced in a study of T cells in Graves' hyperthyroidism and ophthalmopathy. TCRdb used MiXCR to reprocess the multiplex PCR reads, holding one entry per CDR3 protein. The table records about 210,000 distinct CDR3 sequences, approximately 17% of them present only once. The sequenced sample was blood. The receptors were gathered from a middle-aged man with Graves' hyperthyroidism. The CDR3 runs from the conserved cysteine through the conserved F or W. The D gene is left open where the match is weak. The size field is filled for only some rows; it gives once, few, many or a size class.

TRBV12-5	TRBJ2-5	NA	NA	TGTGCTAGTGCTGGTGACGGGGGCCAAGAGACCCAGTACTTC	CASAGDGGQETQYF
TRBV5-1	TRBJ2-2	NA	NA	TGCGCCAGCAGCTTGGCCGGTGGGAATGGCGGGGAGCTGTTTTTT	CASSLAGGNGGELFF
TRBV28	TRBJ2-3	NA	NA	TGTGCCAGCAGTTTTTCTCGGGTCGCGGGCTCAGATACGCAGTATTTT	CASSFSRVAGSDTQYF
TRBV29-1	TRBJ1-3	NA	NA	TGCAGCGCAGGGACTGGAAACACCATATATTTT	CSAGTGNTIYF
TRBV28	TRBJ2-5	NA	TRBD1	TGTGCCAGCACCTCGGGACAGGGGGCGTTTTACTTC	CASTSGQGAFYF
TRBV4-3	TRBJ1-1	many	NA	TGCGCCAGCAGCCTTGACAGGAGTTACACTGAAGCTTTCTTT	CASSLDRSYTEAFF
TRBV7-6	TRBJ2-1	NA	NA	TGTGCCAGCAGCGTAGACCCGTTCCCCATTCCCGGTGAGCAGTTCTTC	CASSVDPFPIPGEQFF
TRBV20-1	TRBJ2-1	few	TRBD2	TGCAGTGCCGACTCACTAGCGTCCTACAATGAGCAGTTCTTC	CSADSLASYNEQFF
TRBV20-1	TRBJ2-7	many	TRBD2	TGCAGTGCTAATCCGGGACTAGCGGGAGCGGTAGCCGAGCAGTACTTC	CSANPGLAGAVAEQYF
TRBV5-1	TRBJ1-1	once	NA	TGCGCCAGCGGGCAGGGTACTGAAGCTTTCTTT	CASGQGTEAFF
TRBV5-1	TRBJ2-7	NA	TRBD2	TGCGCCAGCAGCTGGGGGACTAGCGGGAGCTACGAGCAGTACTTC	CASSWGTSGSYEQYF
TRBV6-2/TRBV6-3	TRBJ2-7	many	TRBD2	TGTGCCAGCAAAGACCCCGGGACTAGCGGATACGAGCAGTACTTC	CASKDPGTSGYEQYF
TRBV28	TRBJ1-1	many	TRBD1	TGTGCCAGCAGCTGGGACAGGGAGTACACTGAAGCTTTCTTT	CASSWDREYTEAFF
TRBV12-3/TRBV12-4	TRBJ2-7	many	TRBD1	TGTGCCAGCAGTTCCGGACAGGGGATTCCTGGCGAGCAGTACTTC	CASSSGQGIPGEQYF
TRBV5-1	TRBJ2-1	few	TRBD2	TGCGCCAGCAGCTTGGCCCCTAGCGGGAGATTGGATGAGCAGTTCTTC	CASSLAPSGRLDEQFF
TRBV7-8	TRBJ2-2	few	NA	TGTGCCAGCAGCCCCGTGCGTCTGAACACCGGGGAGCTGTTTTTT	CASSPVRLNTGELFF
TRBV6-1	TRBJ1-1	NA	NA	TGTGCTAGCAGTGGGGACACCATGAACACTGAAGCTTTCTTT	CASSGDTMNTEAFF
TRBV28	TRBJ2-2	many	NA	TGTGCCAGCAGTTGGCAAAACACCGGGGAGCTGTTTTTT	CASSWQNTGELFF
TRBV28	TRBJ2-7	few	TRBD1	TGTGCCAGCAGTAATCCCGGGACAGGGTTCGGCAACGAGCAGTACTTC	CASSNPGTGFGNEQYF
TRBV11-2	TRBJ1-2	many	NA	TGTGCCAGCAGCCCGACCCCCGGGGCCTATGGCTACACCTTC	CASSPTPGAYGYTF
TRBV6-2/TRBV6-3	TRBJ2-7	many	NA	TGTGCCAGCAGTAAACGGGGCTCGTACGAGCAGTACTTC	CASSKRGSYEQYF
TRBV19	TRBJ2-7	few	NA	TGTGCCAGTAACGCCGGACGGGATTACGAGCAGTACTTC	CASNAGRDYEQYF
TRBV7-7	TRBJ2-7	NA	TRBD1	TGTGCTAGCAGCTTAGGCGACTCGGGACAGGCGTTCTACGAGCAGTACTTC	CASSLGDSGQAFYEQYF
TRBV7-9	TRBJ2-1	many	TRBD2	TGTGCCAGCAGCAGACTAGCCTATGGGGAGGAGCAGTTCTTC	CASSRLAYGEEQFF
TRBV7-9	TRBJ2-7	NA	NA	TGTGCCAGCAGCTTAGCCCCGGGGGGCCTCTACGAGCAGTACTTC	CASSLAPGGLYEQYF
TRBV3-1	TRBJ2-1	NA	TRBD2	TGTGCCAGCAGCCCTACCGTAGCGGGAGCGAGGAATGAGCAGTTCTTC	CASSPTVAGARNEQFF
TRBV7-8	TRBJ2-3	few	TRBD2	TGTGCCAGCAGCTCGGGACTAGCGGGGGCTAGCACAGATACGCAGTATTTT	CASSSGLAGASTDTQYF
TRBV4-2	TRBJ2-7	few	TRBD2	TGTGCCAGCAGCCAAAGAGCGGGAGGCGTCGAGCAGTACTTC	CASSQRAGGVEQYF
TRBV7-8	TRBJ1-2	many	TRBD1	TGTGCCAGCAGCCAAGGAGGTCCTCAGGGGGCAAATGGCTACACCTTC	CASSQGGPQGANGYTF
TRBV12-3/TRBV12-4	TRBJ2-3	many	NA	TGTGCCAGCAGTCGACAGAGCACAGATACGCAGTATTTT	CASSRQSTDTQYF
TRBV4-1	TRBJ2-7	few	TRBD2	TGCGCCAGCAGCCGCCTCTTTAGCGGGATCCCCTCCTACGAGCAGTACTTC	CASSRLFSGIPSYEQYF
TRBV19	TRBJ2-1	NA	NA	TGTGCCAGTAGTTTGGCAGCGGAGGGGAGAATTGAGCAGTTCTTC	CASSLAAEGRIEQFF
TRBV3-1	TRBJ2-6	NA	TRBD2	TGTGCCAGCAGTGGGACTAGCTCTGGGGCCAACGTCCTGACTTTC	CASSGTSSGANVLTF
TRBV20-1	TRBJ1-1	many	NA	TGCAGTGCTAGAGATAGGATCAACACTGAAGCTTTCTTT	CSARDRINTEAFF
TRBV2	TRBJ1-2	many	NA	TGTGCCACCAGCAGGGATTCTTACTATGGCTACACCTTC	CATSRDSYYGYTF
TRBV6-1	TRBJ2-2	NA	NA	TGTGCCAGCAGTACCCTTGCGAGGGCAGGGCACACCGGGGAGCTGTTTTTT	CASSTLARAGHTGELFF
TRBV10-3	TRBJ2-3	NA	NA	TGTGCCATCAGTGGGGGACCTAGCGCGGACTCCACAGATACGCAGTATTTT	CAISGGPSADSTDTQYF
TRBV14	TRBJ2-1	few	NA	TGTGCCAGCAGGCGGGACGGACAGCAGTTCTTC	CASRRDGQQFF
TRBV5-6	TRBJ1-1	NA	NA	TGTGCCAGCAGCTTGGTTGGTAGAGGGCGCAACACTGAAGCTTTCTTT	CASSLVGRGRNTEAFF
TRBV18	TRBJ2-2	NA	TRBD2	TGTGCCAGCTCACCCGCAGCGGGAGGGAGTTTCACCGGGGAGCTGTTTTTT	CASSPAAGGSFTGELFF
TRBV15	TRBJ2-3	few	NA	TGTGCCACCAGCAGAGGGGGGAGCGATGGGACAGATACGCAGTATTTT	CATSRGGSDGTDTQYF
TRBV20-1	TRBJ1-1	many	NA	TGCAGTGCTAGAGATTATACGGGGGACACTGAAGCTTTCTTT	CSARDYTGDTEAFF
TRBV20-1	TRBJ1-1	many	NA	TGCAGTGCTAGAGAGTGGCGCGGATGGACTGAAGCTTTCTTT	CSAREWRGWTEAFF
TRBV2	TRBJ2-1	NA	TRBD1	TGTGCCAGCAGTGAAGACTATGCCGGGACAGGGGTTGATGAGCAGTTCTTC	CASSEDYAGTGVDEQFF
TRBV24-1	TRBJ2-7	few	TRBD2	TGTGCCACCAGTGATTCCAGCGGGAGGCCAGGTTACGAGCAGTACTTC	CATSDSSGRPGYEQYF
TRBV20-1	TRBJ2-3	few	TRBD1	TGCAGTGCTAGAGAACCACAGGGGGCAGATACGCAGTATTTT	CSAREPQGADTQYF
TRBV6-1	TRBJ2-1	few	NA	TGTGCCAGCAGGCACCGGGACTTGACCTACAATGAGCAGTTCTTC	CASRHRDLTYNEQFF
TRBV3-1	TRBJ2-2	few	NA	TGTGCCAGCAGCTCTCGTCTGGACACCGGGGAGCTGTTTTTT	CASSSRLDTGELFF